One sample yielded the 32 T cell receptor beta chains listed below, sequenced in a study of response to subunit inactivated influenza vaccine. Each CDR3 protein is one row after TCRdb ran MiXCR on the RT-PCR reads. The table lists around 300,000 distinct CDR3 sequences, 22% of them singletons. This sample comprised PBMCs from blood, obtained less than 22 months after vaccination. The receptors here all came from a man aged 45 to 75 who received an inactivated influenza vaccine.

This clonotype was seen ten or more times. The chain links TRBV4-3 to TRBJ2-3, with D perhaps being TRBD1 or TRBD2 (5 bases each). Germline values: CDR1 LGHNA, CDR2 YSLEER. The CDR3 length is 15 residues. Trimming shortened V by 1 base and J by 4 bases, and 12 bases separated the two germline ends. The CDR3 nucleotides read TGCGCCAGCAGCCAAGCTGGGGGACGGGCAGATACGCAGTATTTT. Protein product: CASSQAGGRADTQYF.

This clonotype was recorded a few times. This chain joins TRBV27 and TRBJ1-2; D unclear. V was trimmed by 1 base and J by 0 bases, leaving 18 bases between them. The CDR3 is made up of 18 amino acids. The germline gives CDR1 MNHEY, CDR2 SMNVEV (reference sequence). CDR3 sequence reads: CASSLLSKRAEPNYGYTF. The DNA of the CDR3 is TGTGCCAGCAGTTTATTGAGCAAGAGGGCAGAGCCTAACTATGGCTACACCTTC.

The genes are TRBV6-2 or TRBV6-3 and TRBJ2-7, with D maybe TRBD2 (6 bases). Germline-derived CDR1 and CDR2 are MNHEY and SVGEGT. The V end was cut by 2 bases, the J end by 2 bases, with 13 bases between. The length of the CDR3 is 15 residues. DNA for the CDR3: TGTGCCAGCAGTTACCGGAGGGGTCCAGCCTACGAGCAGTACTTC. Protein product: CASSYRRGPAYEQYF.

This clonotype was observed a handful of times. The chain links TRBV6-5 to TRBJ1-6; possible D gene TRBD1, 5 bases. The CDR3 length is 14 residues. V was shortened by 2 bases and J by 5 bases, with 7 bases between the two germline ends. The germline gives CDR1 MNHEY, CDR2 SVGAGI. In nucleotides, the CDR3 is TGTGCCAGCAGTTACAAGGGGAATAATTCACCCCTCCACTTT. Its protein is CASSYKGNNSPLHF.

V is TRBV6-1 and J is TRBJ2-7; 7 bases map to TRBD2. The CDR3 runs 14 residues. Trimming took 8 bases from V and 0 from J; bases not matched to a gene: 7. Looked up from germline, CDR1 is MNHNS and CDR2 is SASEGT. The chain's CDR3 is CASGEGRVSYEQYF. CDR3 DNA sequence: TGTGCCAGCGGGGAGGGCAGGGTCTCCTACGAGCAGTACTTC.

This clonotype was seen more than once but under ten times. The chain joins TRBV7-2 to TRBJ1-6; 7 nucleotides line up with TRBD1. The CDR3 has 15 amino acids. The V and J ends lost 5 bases and 6 bases, in that order; junction bases with no gene match: 7. Germline CDR1 SGHTA, CDR2 FQGNSA. CDR3 sequence: CASSVERGLNSPLHF. The CDR3, as DNA: TGTGCCAGCAGCGTAGAGAGGGGGCTTAATTCACCCCTCCACTTT. The full variable domain, with the rest looked up from reference TRBV7-2 and TRBJ1-6, is GAGVSQSPSNKVTEKGKDVELRCDPISGHTALYWYRQSLGQGLEFLIYFQGNSAPDKSGLPSDRFSAERTGGSVSTLTIQRTQQEDSAVYLCASSVERGLNSPLHFGNGTRLTVT.

The chain carries TRBV12-3 or TRBV12-4 and TRBJ1-3; perhaps TRBD1 as D (5 bases). There are 14 residues in the CDR3. With 6 bases removed from V and 7 bases from J, the gap between germline ends came to 16 bases. CDR3 sequence reads: CASRHYAGGNTIYF. The DNA for the CDR3 is TGTGCCAGCAGGCACTACGCCGGGGGGAACACCATATATTTT.

This clonotype was observed a handful of times. This sequence joins TRBV14 and TRBJ1-2; tentative D call: TRBD1 (5 bases). This CDR3 contains 13 residues. The germline V gene encodes CDR1 SGHDN and CDR2 FVKESK. The ends were cut back, 1 base at V and 3 bases at J, with 6 bases in the middle. CDR3 coding DNA: TGTGCCAGCAGCCAAGTACAGGACTATGGCTACACCTTC. It specifies CASSQVQDYGYTF.

This sequence joins TRBV13 and TRBJ2-3; 12 positions match TRBD2. Germline lookup yields CDR1 PRHDT and CDR2 FYEKMQ (reference sequence). V dropped 4 bases and J dropped 6; count of bases not matched to a gene: 8. This CDR3 spans 16 amino acids. The CDR3 reads CASSSTSGSLRDTQYF. The DNA for the CDR3 is TGTGCCAGCAGCTCGACTAGCGGGAGCCTCAGGGATACGCAGTATTTT.

This clonotype has more than one count but fewer than ten. The chain uses TRBV4-2 and TRBJ2-3, with TRBD2 identical over 10 bases. The trim removed 4 bases at V and 1 base at J, leaving 5 bases unmatched. This CDR3 spans 16 amino acids. Looked up from germline, CDR1 is LGHNA and CDR2 is YNFKEQ. In nucleotides, the CDR3 is TGTGCCAGCAGCCGAGCCGGGACTAGCGGCACAGATACGCAGTATTTT. Amino acids: CASSRAGTSGTDTQYF.

This clonotype was seen at least ten times. Germline and junction disagree at one end, which may indicate a read error. The J gene is TRBJ2-7, the V gene TRBV3-1; 7 positions agree with TRBD2. Germline CDR1 is LGHDT and CDR2 is YNNKEL (reference sequence). This CDR3 is built from 14 residues. The CDR3: CASSQAGSSYEQYF. CDR3 coding DNA: TGTGCCAGCAGTCAAGCGGGGAGCTCCTACGAGCAGTACTTC.

The chain employs TRBV23-1 and TRBJ2-1; weak D call: TRBD2 (6 bases). TRBV23-1 is designated an ORF whose function remains uncertain. CDR3 length: 16 amino acids. Trimming removed 1 base from V and 8 bases from J, with 18 bases in between. CDR3 loop: CASSQYSVGGADEQFF. DNA of the CDR3: TGCGCCAGCAGTCAATACTCGGTGGGCGGGGCCGATGAGCAGTTCTTC.

This clonotype showed up just a few times. V and J are TRBV6-5 and TRBJ1-6; 9 bases line up with TRBD1. This CDR3 is built from 16 residues. V shed 6 bases, J shed 10 bases, and the junction held 13 bases outside the gene matches. Germline CDR1 and CDR2: MNHEY and SVGAGI. The CDR3 is CASSPTLGTGHSPLHF. The CDR3 DNA reads as TGTGCCAGCAGCCCCACATTAGGGACAGGGCACTCACCCCTCCACTTT.

There are a few counts of this clonotype. J is TRBJ1-5 and V is TRBV2, with D possibly matching TRBD1 (6 bases). Trimming stripped 9 bases from V and 0 bases from J, with 18 bases between. Germline-derived CDR1 and CDR2 are SNHLY and FYNNEI. The CDR3 is 16 amino acids. This chain's CDR3 is CASGQNQPYSNQPQHF. The CDR3 coding sequence is TGTGCCAGTGGACAGAACCAACCCTATAGCAATCAGCCCCAGCATTTT.

This chain connects TRBV29-1 to TRBJ2-1; D remains ambiguous. V dropped 0 bases and J dropped 10 bases, with 19 bases sitting between them. The germline V gene has CDR1 SQVTM and CDR2 ANQGSEA. The length of the CDR3 is 15 residues. The CDR3 DNA reads TGCAGCGTTGAAGACCGGGCCCATCCTCCCAGGGAGCAGTTCTTC. It is translated as CSVEDRAHPPREQFF.

The chain has TRBV20-1 and TRBJ2-1, with D tentatively TRBD1 (6 bases). CDR1 and CDR2 from the germline V gene are DFQATT and SNEGSKA (reference sequence). Trimming removed 3 bases at V and 3 bases at J, with 9 bases between. The CDR3 covers 13 residues. The CDR3 coding sequence is TGCAGTGCTAGGGGACAAAACTACAATGAGCAGTTCTTC. Translating gives CSARGQNYNEQFF.

The chain uses TRBV20-1 and TRBJ2-5, with a possible D match to TRBD2 (6 bases). Trimming took 5 bases from V and 4 from J, leaving 14 bases between them. CDR3 length equals 13 residues. CDR1 is DFQATT, CDR2 SNEGSKA, per germline (reference sequence). For the CDR3, the DNA is TGCAGTGCTCCCACTTGGGGAGGAGAGACCCAGTACTTC. It codes for CSAPTWGGETQYF.

The table lists this clonotype with many counts. The chain combines TRBV10-3 with TRBJ1-2, with D maybe TRBD1 (5 bases). CDR3 length equals 14 residues. Trimming stripped 3 bases from V and 7 bases from J, with 15 bases between. Germline V gene sequence: CDR1 ENHRY, CDR2 SYGVKD. CDR3 amino acids: CAISEYGGAVGYTF. The CDR3, as DNA: TGTGCCATCAGTGAATACGGAGGGGCAGTTGGCTACACCTTC.

This rearrangement joins TRBV4-1 to TRBJ1-1; D gene uncertain. The CDR3 spans 14 residues. The germline V gene has CDR1 MGHRA and CDR2 YSYEKL. With 5 bases removed from V and 0 bases from J, the gap between germline ends came to 10 bases. The CDR3 loop reads CASSSATLNTEAFF. CDR3 nucleotides: TGCGCCAGCAGCAGCGCGACACTGAACACTGAAGCTTTCTTT.

This clonotype occurred a few times. V gene TRBV28 combines with J gene TRBJ1-2; the D gene is possibly TRBD1 (6 bases). V lost 6 bases and J 4 bases, leaving 12 bases between the germline ends. In germline, CDR1 is MDHEN, CDR2 SYDVKM. The CDR3 is 13 amino acids. CDR3 protein: CASRGQITYGYTF. The CDR3 DNA sequence: TGTGCCAGCAGGGGACAAATCACCTATGGCTACACCTTC.

With respect to this clonotype: The junction shows a germline mismatch at one end, possibly a read error. V usage is TRBV7-3 and J usage is TRBJ2-5; possible D gene TRBD1, 6 bases. CDR3 size: 18 residues. CDR1 SGHTA and CDR2 FQGTGA come from the germline V gene. Here the CDR3 reads CASSSNPGRGALHETQYF. The DNA for the CDR3 is TGTGCTAGCAGCTCTAACCCGGGCAGGGGCGCTCTTCACGAGACCCAGTACTTC.

By sample fraction, this clonotype is medium-sized. The CDR3 sequence: CASSLARQGTAGYTF. CDR3 nucleotides: TGTGCCAGCAGTTTGGCCAGACAGGGGACGGCTGGCTACACCTTC. This chain uses TRBV27 with TRBJ1-2; 8 nucleotides line up with TRBD1. Germline-derived CDR1 and CDR2 are MNHEY and SMNVEV (reference sequence). J was trimmed by 7 bases and V by 3 bases; bases with no gene match: 10. This CDR3 spans 15 amino acids.

V usage is TRBV7-2 and J usage is TRBJ2-7; D is undetermined. Per germline, CDR1 SGHTA and CDR2 FQGNSA. V was trimmed by 5 bases and J by 7 bases, leaving 21 bases between them. The CDR3 sequence is 15 residues long. This CDR3 reads CASSPTDGVRGEQYF. The CDR3 DNA reads as TGTGCCAGCAGCCCGACCGACGGTGTACGTGGGGAGCAGTACTTC.

This clonotype was counted many times. The genes are TRBV5-6 and TRBJ1-1; D is unresolved. This CDR3 is 14 amino acids long. The ends were cut back, 5 bases at V and 1 base at J, with 12 bases in the middle. The germline V gene encodes CDR1 SGHDT and CDR2 YYEEEE. CDR3 sequence reads: CASSRWGANTEAFF. The DNA of the CDR3 is TGTGCCAGCAGTCGTTGGGGTGCGAACACTGAAGCTTTCTTT.

This clonotype has only a few counts. The chain links TRBV4-2 to TRBJ2-1; D remains unclear. Germline CDR1 LGHNA, CDR2 YNFKEQ. The CDR3 covers 12 residues. V lost 4 bases to trimming and J lost 5 bases, with 6 bases between them. CDR3 coding DNA: TGTGCCAGCAGCCCCAATCACAATGAGCAGTTCTTC. Protein: CASSPNHNEQFF.

The chain has TRBV29-1 and TRBJ2-7; D might be TRBD1 (5 bases). The germline V gene encodes CDR1 SQVTM and CDR2 ANQGSEA. This CDR3 has 13 residues. Trimming pared 1 base from V and 6 bases from J, leaving 13 bases between. In DNA, the CDR3 is TGCAGCGTTGAAGTTTTAGGACAAACCGAGCAGTACTTC. This codes for CSVEVLGQTEQYF.

The chain uses TRBV7-9 and TRBJ1-5; maybe TRBD1 (5 bases). CDR1 is SEHNR, CDR2 FQNEAQ, per germline (reference sequence). This CDR3 has 13 residues. V dropped 1 base and J dropped 7 bases, with 8 bases sitting between them. As DNA, the CDR3 is TGTGCCAGCAGCTTAGAGGGGAAACAGCCCCAGCATTTT. Its protein product is CASSLEGKQPQHF.

This clonotype was found many times. The CDR3 region has the DNA TGTGCCAGCAGCGCCGCGACAGGGTTGGGGGGCTACACCTTC. It yields the protein CASSAATGLGGYTF. This sequence joins TRBV9 and TRBJ1-2, with 7 nucleotides matching TRBD1. The CDR3 is 14 residues long. Germline CDR1 and CDR2: SGDLS and YYNGEE. With 3 bases clipped from V and 8 bases from J, the junction kept 10 bases outside the gene matches. The full variable domain, its missing parts supplied by reference TRBV9 and TRBJ1-2, is DSGVTQTPKHLITATGQRVTLRCSPRSGDLSVYWYQQSLDQGLQFLIQYYNGEERAKGNILERFSAQQFPDLHSELNLSSLELGDSALYFCASSAATGLGGYTFGSGTRLTVV.

The CDR3 region has the DNA TGTGCCAGCTCACCGAGGACTAGCGGGGGGCTTTCGAGCTACAATGAGCAGTTCTTC. It encodes CASSPRTSGGLSSYNEQFF. The genes are TRBV18 and TRBJ2-1, with TRBD2 identical over 14 bases. Germline-derived CDR1 and CDR2 are KGHSH and LQKENI. This CDR3 is built from 19 residues. Trimming cost V 3 bases and J 3 bases; bases outside gene matches: 10.

The J gene is TRBJ2-7, the V gene TRBV3-1, with TRBD2 as a possible D gene (7 bases). The CDR3 totals 16 residues. Trimming stripped 0 bases from V and 2 bases from J, with 14 bases between. Germline CDR1 and CDR2: LGHDT and YNNKEL (reference sequence). CDR3 loop: CASSQEGEGVPYEQYF. Written as DNA, the CDR3 is TGTGCCAGCAGCCAAGAAGGGGAGGGGGTCCCCTACGAGCAGTACTTC.

This chain uses TRBV4-1 with TRBJ2-2, with 7 bases that match TRBD2. V lost 8 bases, J lost 0 bases, and 0 bases stayed unmatched. Germline CDR1 and CDR2: MGHRA and YSYEKL. The CDR3 contains 13 residues. CDR3 in DNA: TGCGCCAGCGGGGGGGCGAACACCGGGGAGCTGTTTTTT. It yields the protein CASGGANTGELFF.

J is TRBJ1-4 and V is TRBV5-1; tentative D call: TRBD1 (5 bases). Germline CDR1 SGHRS, CDR2 YFSETQ. This CDR3 comprises 15 residues. Trimming stripped 7 bases from V and 5 bases from J, with 18 bases between. CDR3 coding DNA: TGCGCCAGCGCCCCCCTAGGACACCAGAATGAAAAACTGTTTTTT. The encoded protein is CASAPLGHQNEKLFF. Full variable domain (rest looked up from reference TRBV5-1 and TRBJ1-4): KAGVTQTPRYLIKTRGQQVTLSCSPISGHRSVSWYQQTPGQGLQFLFEYFSETQRNKGNFPGRFSGRQFSNSRSEMNVSTLELGDSALYLCASAPLGHQNEKLFFGSGTQLSVL.